Below are 26 T cell receptor beta chains sequenced from a single sample in a study of cytomegalovirus exposure and HLA in healthy donors. Profiled with immunoSEQ multiplex PCR; TCRdb holds only in-frame clones, not every one. Here the sample spans approximately 160,000 clones, roughly nine tenths being singletons. The sequencing sample was made of PBMCs. The receptor source for this set is a man between 18 and 29 years old in good health and CMV-seropositive.

The chain has TRBV6-6 and TRBJ1-2; D gene unclear. CDR3 length equals 13 residues. V dropped 5 bases and J dropped 2 bases, with 9 bases sitting between them. In germline, CDR1 is MNHNY, CDR2 SVGAGI (reference sequence). CDR3 protein: CASSPGGNYGYTF. As DNA, the CDR3 is TGTGCCAGCAGTCCCGGAGGAAACTATGGCTACACCTTC.

This sequence joins TRBV30 and TRBJ2-5; 12 bases fit TRBD2. Germline CDR1 reads GTSNPN; CDR2 reads SVGIG (reference sequence). V dropped 3 bases and J dropped 5; count of bases not matched to a gene: 10. The CDR3 covers 16 residues. The CDR3 is CAWSRPGLAGGETQYF. The CDR3 DNA is TGTGCCTGGAGCCGTCCGGGACTAGCGGGCGGGGAGACCCAGTACTTC.

The chain has TRBV15 and TRBJ2-1; 8 positions agree with TRBD2. The CDR3 runs 16 residues. CDR1 is LNHNV, CDR2 YYDKDF, per germline (reference sequence). Trimming took 1 base from V and 0 from J; bases not matched to a gene: 2. CDR3 residues: CATSRGGLVSYNEQFF. Written as DNA, the CDR3 is TGTGCCACCAGCAGAGGGGGACTAGTCTCCTACAATGAGCAGTTCTTC.

Only a few counts were recorded for this clone. V usage is TRBV13 and J usage is TRBJ2-2; TRBD2 aligns across 11 bases. This CDR3 is built from 16 residues. Per the germline V gene, CDR1 is PRHDT and CDR2 is FYEKMQ (reference sequence). J was trimmed by 7 bases and V by 5 bases; bases with no gene match: 9. CDR3 DNA sequence: TGTGCCAGCAGCATGGATGGTAGCGGGAGGGTCGGGGAGCTGTTTTTT. Amino acids: CASSMDGSGRVGELFF.

The chain carries TRBV27 and TRBJ2-1; 7 bases fit TRBD2. The CDR3 sequence is 14 residues long. V was pared by 8 bases and J by 1 base, with 5 bases of the junction left unmatched. CDR1 is MNHEY and CDR2 is SMNVEV in the germline V gene (reference sequence). The CDR3 nucleotides read TGTGCCAGCGGGAGGGCAGGTTCCTACAATGAGCAGTTCTTC. Its protein is CASGRAGSYNEQFF.

J is TRBJ2-7 and V is TRBV2; 9 bases align to TRBD2. The CDR3 consists of 16 residues. Trimming at V came to 5 bases and at J to 2 bases, leaving 10 bases not matched to a gene. The germline V gene has CDR1 SNHLY and CDR2 FYNNEI. DNA of the CDR3: TGTGCCAGCAGTCTTAGTAGCGGGAGCGCGGCCTACGAGCAGTACTTC. This translates into CASSLSSGSAAYEQYF.

The CDR3 region has the DNA TGTGCCAGCAGTGAGAACGGGGGAGGCACAGATACGCAGTATTTT. It codes for CASSENGGGTDTQYF. This chain connects TRBV6-4 to TRBJ2-3; possible D gene TRBD2, 6 bases. The CDR3 is 15 residues long. Germline loops: CDR1 MRHNA, CDR2 SNTAGT. V was clipped by 3 bases and J by 1 base, with 11 bases between them.

This sequence joins TRBV18 and TRBJ2-7, with D uncertain. The CDR3 is 13 amino acids. Germline values: CDR1 KGHSH, CDR2 LQKENI. Trimming removed 5 bases at V and 4 bases at J, with 12 bases between. The CDR3 protein is CASSKEQSYEQYF. The CDR3 DNA reads TGTGCCAGCTCAAAGGAGCAGTCATACGAGCAGTACTTC.

The V call is TRBV10-3, the J call TRBJ2-7; D possibly corresponds to TRBD2 (6 bases). Trimming shortened V by 2 bases and J by 0 bases, and 14 bases separated the two germline ends. Germline V gene lookup returns CDR1 ENHRY and CDR2 SYGVKD. CDR3 length equals 16 residues. In nucleotides, the CDR3 is TGTGCCATCAGTGAGACCATAGCGGCTAGCTCCTACGAGCAGTACTTC. The encoded protein is CAISETIAASSYEQYF.

The CDR3, as DNA: TGTGCCAGCAGCTTAACGGGGTTTGGGGACAATGAGCAGTTCTTC. This sequence encodes CASSLTGFGDNEQFF. The rearrangement uses TRBV7-9 and TRBJ2-1, with a possible D match to TRBD2 (5 bases). Germline assignment: CDR1 SEHNR and CDR2 FQNEAQ (reference sequence). The CDR3 spans 15 residues. V shed 2 bases and J shed 5 bases, with 13 bases lying between them. Combining the CDR3 with reference TRBV7-9 and TRBJ2-1 gives the whole variable domain DTGVSQNPRHKITKRGQNVTFRCDPISEHNRLYWYRQTLGQGPEFLTYFQNEAQLEKSRLLSDRFSAERPKGSFSTLEIQRTEQGDSAMYLCASSLTGFGDNEQFFGPGTRLTVL.

This clone was recorded once. V is TRBV7-6 and J is TRBJ2-1; 8 bases map to TRBD2. The CDR3 extends over 13 amino acids. Trimming removed 5 bases from V and 13 bases from J; junction bases left unmatched: 10. Germline CDR1 is SGHVS and CDR2 is FNYEAQ. CDR3 loop: CASSTHLLAEQFF. DNA of the CDR3: TGTGCCAGCAGCACCCATCTACTAGCGGAACAGTTCTTC.

V and J are TRBV15 and TRBJ2-1; 8 nucleotides match TRBD2. The CDR3 has 14 residues. Germline CDR1 and CDR2: LNHNV and YYDKDF (reference sequence). Trimming at V came to 0 bases and at J to 6 bases, leaving 1 base not matched to a gene. The CDR3 reads CATSREAGANEQFF. CDR3 nucleotide sequence: TGTGCCACCAGCAGAGAAGCGGGGGCCAATGAGCAGTTCTTC.

The V call is TRBV10-3, the J call TRBJ2-7; the match to TRBD2 covers 10 bases. V was clipped by 0 bases and J by 0 bases; unmatched bases: 20. The CDR3 has 22 residues. Germline V gene data show CDR1 as ENHRY and CDR2 as SYGVKD. CDR3 region: CAISESNILGLAGDSSSYEQYF. DNA for the CDR3: TGTGCCATCAGTGAGTCGAATATTCTAGGGCTAGCGGGAGACTCGAGCTCCTACGAGCAGTACTTC.

This clone appeared a single time. The chain carries TRBV5-1 and TRBJ2-7, with unresolved D. Germline V gives CDR1 SGHRS, CDR2 YFSETQ. The CDR3 is made up of 14 amino acids. V dropped 0 bases and J dropped 5 bases, with 12 bases sitting between them. The CDR3 reads CASSLGPERNEQYF. In DNA, the CDR3 is TGCGCCAGCAGCTTGGGGCCCGAACGTAACGAGCAGTACTTC.

V is TRBV4-1 and J is TRBJ2-7; the match to TRBD2 covers 8 bases. Losses at the gene ends were 2 bases for V and 2 bases for J; bases not matched to a gene: 8. Germline V gene sequence: CDR1 MGHRA, CDR2 YSYEKL. This CDR3 has 16 residues. As DNA, the CDR3 is TGCGCCAGCAGCCAATTGGCAGGCGGGAGGACCTACGAGCAGTACTTC. This codes for CASSQLAGGRTYEQYF.

The J gene is TRBJ2-4, the V gene TRBV2, with 11 bases matching TRBD2. The CDR3 is 17 amino acids. After removal of 5 bases from V and 0 bases from J, the junction contained 6 bases not matched to a gene. Germline CDR1 reads SNHLY; CDR2 reads FYNNEI. CDR3 region: CASSRTSGPLAKNIQYF. The CDR3 DNA follows: TGTGCCAGCAGTAGGACTAGCGGGCCCTTAGCCAAAAACATTCAGTACTTC.

This chain uses TRBV28 with TRBJ2-7; D possibly corresponds to TRBD2 (5 bases). Germline values: CDR1 MDHEN, CDR2 SYDVKM. V was cut by 2 bases and J by 2 bases, with 16 bases left in between. The CDR3 extends over 16 amino acids. CDR3 bases: TGTGCCAGCAGTTTAGGAGCGGAGTCTTTAACCTACGAGCAGTACTTC. Protein product: CASSLGAESLTYEQYF.

This rearrangement joins TRBV6-6 to TRBJ1-2; unclear D gene. V dropped 5 bases and J dropped 7 bases, with 20 bases sitting between them. Germline V gene data show CDR1 as MNHNY and CDR2 as SVGAGI (reference sequence). The CDR3 has 15 residues. This CDR3 is CASSPSDKVVSGYTF. The CDR3 DNA reads as TGTGCCAGCAGTCCTTCCGACAAGGTCGTATCTGGCTACACCTTC.

The genes are TRBV18 and TRBJ1-1; no clear D. Germline CDR1 reads KGHSH; CDR2 reads LQKENI. The CDR3 is 11 amino acids. V was shortened by 8 bases and J by 6 bases, with 10 bases between the two germline ends. The CDR3 region has the DNA TGTGCCAGCGCGGAGACGGCTGAAGCTTTCTTT. Translated: CASAETAEAFF. Together with reference TRBV18 and TRBJ1-1, the CDR3 gives the full variable domain: NAGVMQNPRHLVRRRGQEARLRCSPMKGHSHVYWYRQLPEEGLKFMVYLQKENIIDESGMPKERFSAEFPKEGPSILRIQQVVRGDSAAYFCASAETAEAFFGQGTRLTVV.

J is TRBJ2-7 and V is TRBV30, with a weak D call TRBD2 (6 bases). Germline CDR1 is GTSNPN and CDR2 is SVGIG (reference sequence). V shed 5 bases and J shed 6 bases, with 14 bases lying between them. The CDR3 is made up of 12 amino acids. Here the CDR3 DNA reads TGTGCCTGGGGGACGCCCGGGGGCGAGCAGTACTTC. Amino acid sequence: CAWGTPGGEQYF.

CDR3 in DNA: TGTGCCAGCAGCACCCTCCAGTGGGAGGGCCTGGATGAGCAGTTCTTC. Encoded protein: CASSTLQWEGLDEQFF. The V call is TRBV6-6, the J call TRBJ2-1; 7 bases match TRBD2. V gave up 6 bases and J gave up 8 bases; unmatched junction bases: 16. This CDR3 region has 16 residues. Per the germline V gene, CDR1 is MNHNY and CDR2 is SVGAGI (reference sequence).

The table lists this clone with a few counts. The sample contains more than one DNA sequence encoding this CDR3. V gene TRBV6-1 combines with J gene TRBJ1-2; 10 bases align to TRBD1. Germline lookup yields CDR1 MNHNS and CDR2 SASEGT. The CDR3 is 14 amino acids. Unmatched junction bases numbered 0, after V lost 1 base and J lost 4 bases. As DNA, the CDR3 is TGTGCCAGCAGTGAAGGGACAGGGGGCTATGGCTACACCTTC. Its translation: CASSEGTGGYGYTF.

The chain is built from TRBV15 and TRBJ1-3; TRBD1 agrees at 11 bases. Losses at the gene ends were 0 bases for V and 2 bases for J; bases not matched to a gene: 3. Germline CDR1 is LNHNV and CDR2 is YYDKDF (reference sequence). The CDR3 is 17 residues long. For the CDR3, the DNA is TGTGCCACCAGCAGAGATTCGGGACAGGGGGCTGGAAACACCATATATTTT. Encoded protein: CATSRDSGQGAGNTIYF.

J is TRBJ2-7 and V is TRBV21-1; whether TRBD1, the table's D call, matches the DNA was not checked. TRBV21-1 is reported as a pseudogene. CDR3 length: 14 residues. CDR3 region: CASSLPGGSYEQYF. The DNA of the CDR3 is TGTGCCAGCAGCCTGCCAGGGGGGTCCTACGAGCAGTACTTC.

As concerns this clone: Other nucleotide sequences in the sample specify the same CDR3. The V call is TRBV20-1, the J call TRBJ2-7; 7 bases are a match to TRBD1. This CDR3 contains 11 residues. The germline CDR1 and CDR2 sequences are DFQATT and SNEGSKA (reference sequence). Trimming cost V 6 bases and J 4 bases; bases outside gene matches: 3. CDR3 protein: CSATQGYEQYF. The CDR3, as DNA: TGCAGTGCGACACAGGGGTACGAGCAGTACTTC.

This clone has more than one count but fewer than ten. The chain links TRBV7-8 to TRBJ1-5; TRBD1 aligns across 10 bases. With 5 bases clipped from V and 5 bases from J, the junction kept 6 bases outside the gene matches. The CDR3 contains 15 residues. CDR1 SGHVS and CDR2 FQNEAQ come from the germline V gene. Here the CDR3 DNA reads TGTGCCAGCAGCGTATGGGGGACAGGGGATCAGCCCCAGCATTTT. Encoded protein: CASSVWGTGDQPQHF.